This T cell receptor beta chain was found in a study of cytomegalovirus exposure and HLA in healthy donors. Per the germline V gene, CDR1 is MDHEN and CDR2 is SYDVKM. The V and J ends lost 2 bases and 6 bases, in that order; junction bases with no gene match: 4. This CDR3 spans 14 amino acids. Study-wide points: Being productive about 87% or about 30% of the time was typical of most TCR beta V segments in an earlier analysis. For cytomegalovirus status, the classifier reportedly gave diagnoses with high specificity and sensitivity.

Comment on this clone: Its antigen is currently unknown.

PCR primers comprised 60 Vbeta and 13 Jbeta primers. The table came from immunoSEQ multiplex PCR; TCRdb's copy has only in-frame clones and leaves some out. The sample carries around 190,000 clones, about 77% recorded once. This TCR was sampled from a man aged 30-40 years in good health and CMV-seropositive. The V call is TRBV28, the J call TRBJ1-5, with TRBD1 matching over 7 bases. Material for sequencing was PBMCs. Here the CDR3 reads CASSLDREPQPQHF. CDR3 nucleotide sequence: TGTGCCAGCAGTTTAGACAGGGAACCTCAGCCCCAGCATTTT.